Listed here are 22 T cell receptor beta chains from one sample, sequenced in a study of shared clonotypes between healthy human individuals. The method was immunoSEQ multiplex PCR; TCRdb's version includes in-frame clones alone and lacks a portion of them. The sample consists of 300,000 to 350,000 clones, about 70% of them appearing once. What was sequenced was memory CD4+ T cells sorted from blood. Sample subset: CD45RA-negative fraction. These receptors came from a man aged 25 to 40 in good health.

The rearrangement uses TRBV6-5 and TRBJ2-7; no clear D gene. The CDR3 covers 13 residues. Trimming removed 7 bases from V and 7 bases from J, with 17 bases in between. Germline CDR1 is MNHEY and CDR2 is SVGAGI. The CDR3 loop reads CASITPGFREQYF. The CDR3 coding sequence is TGTGCCAGCATCACACCCGGTTTCCGAGAGCAGTACTTC.

V gene TRBV2 combines with J gene TRBJ2-7; tentatively, D is TRBD2 (7 bases). Germline CDR1 is SNHLY and CDR2 is FYNNEI. Trimming cost V 4 bases and J 0 bases, with 13 bases left between them. The CDR3 covers 15 residues. Here the CDR3 DNA reads TGTGCCAGCAGTGTGAGCGGGGACACCTCCTACGAGCAGTACTTC. This gives the protein CASSVSGDTSYEQYF.

In this sample, this clone turned up once. The chain joins TRBV30 to TRBJ1-5; possibly TRBD1 for D (5 bases). Trimming cost V 2 bases and J 0 bases, with 11 bases left between them. CDR3 length: 15 residues. Looked up from germline, CDR1 is GTSNPN and CDR2 is SVGIG (reference sequence). The CDR3 spells CAWSHGGNSNQPQHF. The CDR3, as DNA: TGTGCCTGGAGTCACGGGGGAAATAGCAATCAGCCCCAGCATTTT.

This chain joins TRBV2 and TRBJ2-3; 8 bases are a match to TRBD2. The germline V gene encodes CDR1 SNHLY and CDR2 FYNNEI. J was trimmed by 1 base and V by 11 bases; bases with no gene match: 8. The CDR3 has 14 residues. CDR3 bases: TGTGCCCTAACACCAGCGGGAGGCACAGATACGCAGTATTTT. It yields the protein CALTPAGGTDTQYF.

This clone turned up a few times. This chain joins TRBV4-1 and TRBJ1-1; TRBD1 matches 7 bases. The V segment lost 4 bases and the J segment 7 bases; nucleotides outside the gene matches: 15. The CDR3 has 16 amino acids. Germline CDR1 and CDR2: MGHRA and YSYEKL. For the CDR3, the DNA is TGCGCCAGCAGCCCCCAGACCGGACAGGTTCCTCATGAAGCTTTCTTT. Protein sequence: CASSPQTGQVPHEAFF.

The chain is built from TRBV18 and TRBJ1-5; D unclear. The CDR3 runs to 13 residues. From germline, CDR1 is KGHSH and CDR2 LQKENI. Trimming took off 2 bases at V and 3 bases at J, with 5 bases between the two ends. CDR3: CASSPGNNQPQHF. Written as DNA, the CDR3 is TGTGCCAGCTCACCAGGGAACAATCAGCCCCAGCATTTT.

This clone was found a few times. The same CDR3 can be traced to other DNA sequences in this sample. The CDR3 is CASSVGSDSYEQYF. The CDR3 DNA is TGTGCCAGCAGCGTAGGTTCTGACTCCTACGAGCAGTACTTC. V is TRBV9 and J is TRBJ2-7; D gene unclear. Trimming pared 0 bases from V and 0 bases from J, leaving 7 bases between. This CDR3 has 14 residues. Germline CDR1 SGDLS, CDR2 YYNGEE. The whole variable domain, filled in from reference TRBV9 and TRBJ2-7, reads DSGVTQTPKHLITATGQRVTLRCSPRSGDLSVYWYQQSLDQGLQFLIQYYNGEERAKGNILERFSAQQFPDLHSELNLSSLELGDSALYFCASSVGSDSYEQYFGPGTRLTVT.

This clone has only a few counts. The chain carries TRBV2 and TRBJ2-1; D gene ambiguous. Germline V lookup: CDR1 SNHLY, CDR2 FYNNEI. The CDR3 has 11 residues. Between the trimmed V and J ends, which lost 5 bases and 7 bases, there was a span of 6 bases. In DNA, the CDR3 is TGTGCCAGCAGTTCCATGAATGAGCAGTTCTTC. Translating gives CASSSMNEQFF.

The chain has TRBV5-1 and TRBJ2-1; TRBD2 might be the D (5 bases). V lost 0 bases and J lost 6, with 19 bases in between. The germline CDR1 and CDR2 sequences are SGHRS and YFSETQ. This CDR3 region has 17 residues. For the CDR3, the DNA is TGCGCCAGCAGCTTGGGGGCGCTAGCTGAGGGTGGCAATGAGCAGTTCTTC. It specifies CASSLGALAEGGNEQFF.

V is TRBV9 and J is TRBJ2-3; D not certain. V lost 2 bases and J 0 bases, leaving 10 bases between the germline ends. The CDR3 covers 15 residues. Germline V CDR1 and CDR2: SGDLS, YYNGEE. CDR3 sequence (DNA): TGTGCCAGCAGCGTGTGGACCTCTAGCACAGATACGCAGTATTTT. Amino acid sequence: CASSVWTSSTDTQYF.

This rearrangement joins TRBV2 to TRBJ2-1; 7 bases fit TRBD2. This CDR3 has 10 residues. Germline CDR1 and CDR2: SNHLY and FYNNEI. Trimming cost V 9 bases and J 11 bases; bases outside gene matches: 4. The CDR3 DNA follows: TGTGCCAGGGGGGGGGATCAGCAGTTCTTC. Residues: CARGGDQQFF.

This chain connects TRBV6-1 to TRBJ1-2; 11 nucleotides line up with TRBD1. V trimming: 4 bases; J trimming: 5 bases; junction bases outside the gene matches: 6. The CDR3 is made up of 15 amino acids. CDR1 and CDR2 from the germline V gene are MNHNS and SASEGT. This CDR3 is CASSVAGQGGYGYTF. The CDR3 coding sequence is TGTGCCAGCAGTGTAGCGGGACAGGGGGGATATGGCTACACCTTC.

The count of this clone is one. The rearrangement uses TRBV5-1 and TRBJ1-2; 8 nucleotides agree with TRBD1. Germline CDR1 SGHRS, CDR2 YFSETQ. This CDR3 spans 14 amino acids. Trimming at V came to 4 bases and at J to 6 bases, leaving 8 bases not matched to a gene. CDR3 nucleotide sequence: TGCGCCAGCAGCCTGTGGACAGGGATGGATGGCTACACCTTC. Amino acids: CASSLWTGMDGYTF.

This clone showed up many times. The chain recombines TRBV19 with TRBJ2-7; 13 bases match TRBD2. With 7 bases clipped from V and 4 bases from J, the junction kept 7 bases outside the gene matches. The germline gives CDR1 LNHDA, CDR2 SQIVND (reference sequence). The CDR3 is made up of 15 amino acids. The CDR3 DNA reads as TGTGCCAGTACCAGGACTAGCGGGAGTAGGTACGAGCAGTACTTC. Protein: CASTRTSGSRYEQYF.

The rearrangement uses TRBV6-5 and TRBJ2-2, with 12 bases matching TRBD2. This CDR3 spans 16 amino acids. Germline V gene lookup returns CDR1 MNHEY and CDR2 SVGAGI. The V gene end was trimmed by 6 bases and the J gene end by 5 bases; junction bases not matched to a gene: 7. This CDR3 reads CASSYLAGGVTGELFF. The CDR3 bases are TGTGCCAGCAGCTACCTAGCGGGAGGGGTAACCGGGGAGCTGTTTTTT.

The chain carries TRBV7-3 and TRBJ2-1; D might be TRBD2 (6 bases). The CDR3 is 14 residues long. Germline V lookup: CDR1 SGHTA, CDR2 FQGTGA. Between the trimmed V and J ends, which lost 5 bases and 2 bases, there was a span of 10 bases. The CDR3 region has the DNA TGTGCCAGCAGCCTTAGCGGAGCCTACAATGAGCAGTTCTTC. Residues: CASSLSGAYNEQFF.

This clone was counted a few times. The CDR3: CASSETSWGTEAFF. The CDR3 DNA reads as TGTGCCAGCAGCGAGACCTCTTGGGGCACTGAAGCTTTCTTT. The rearrangement uses TRBV9 and TRBJ1-1, with unresolved D. The germline V gene has CDR1 SGDLS and CDR2 YYNGEE. V lost 3 bases, J lost 4 bases, and 13 bases lay in between. The CDR3 extends over 14 amino acids.

The chain links TRBV21-1 to TRBJ2-7; TRBD1 reflects the table's D call only, with no check against the DNA. TRBV21-1 is tagged as a pseudogene. The CDR3 is made up of 14 amino acids. The CDR3 protein is CASSFRDNSYEQYF. CDR3 DNA: TGTGCCAGCAGTTTCCGGGACAACTCCTACGAGCAGTACTTC.

This sequence joins TRBV4-2 and TRBJ2-1, with D hard to call. The germline V gene has CDR1 LGHNA and CDR2 YNFKEQ. Deletions cut 0 bases from V and 0 bases from J, with 6 bases between. This CDR3 is built from 15 residues. As DNA, the CDR3 is TGTGCCAGCAGCCAAGACCCGAGCTCCTACAATGAGCAGTTCTTC. Residues: CASSQDPSSYNEQFF.

The chain combines TRBV5-1 with TRBJ1-1; no firm D call. The CDR3 extends over 15 amino acids. The germline CDR1 and CDR2 sequences are SGHRS and YFSETQ. Trimming removed 3 bases from V and 5 bases from J, with 17 bases in between. In DNA, the CDR3 is TGCGCCAGCAGCTCCCAAGGTATGGGTCGGACTGAAGCTTTCTTT. It codes for CASSSQGMGRTEAFF.

The CDR3 loop reads CASSFQGRVEAFF. The CDR3 bases are TGTGCCAGCAGTTTTCAGGGGAGGGTTGAAGCTTTCTTT. The chain couples TRBV28 to TRBJ1-1; weak D call: TRBD1 (6 bases). Looked up from germline, CDR1 is MDHEN and CDR2 is SYDVKM. Trimming left V 3 bases short and J 7 bases short, with 12 bases between. CDR3 length: 13 amino acids.

The rearrangement joins TRBV10-3 to TRBJ2-7; TRBD2 matches at 11 bases. CDR3 size: 16 residues. With 3 bases clipped from V and 2 bases from J, the junction kept 6 bases outside the gene matches. In germline, CDR1 is ENHRY, CDR2 SYGVKD. The CDR3 loop is CAISDTSGRGAYEQYF. CDR3 sequence (DNA): TGTGCCATCAGTGATACTAGCGGGAGAGGGGCCTACGAGCAGTACTTC.